This TCR beta chain was sequenced for a study of blood T cell repertoires in COVID-19. Study at large: Recovered participants had two consecutive negative NP/OP PCR tests, healthcare professional clearance, or symptom resolution. T cells, B-cell-depleted T cells, or PBMCs provided the cDNA or gDNA that served as material.

Cohort placement rested on clinical history that participants reported themselves. The authors' processing: Counts of nucleated cells, estimated from reference gene primer amplification, were obtained. Using immunoSEQ multiplex PCR, the repertoire was profiled, and TCRdb retains in-frame clones only, with some absent. The V and J calls and clone size were taken over from that table, and D and trimming were inferred from the DNA. The repertoire has more than 200,000 clones, over 75% of them found once; the top ten carry more than 7%. This sequence was found in a man aged 30-40 years in a cohort exposed to, infected with or recovered from COVID-19 (not recorded which). Input material: PBMCs or T cells enriched from blood (not recorded which).

In nucleotides, the CDR3 is TGTGCCAGTAGTATAGATAGACAGAACACTGAAGCTTTCTTT. Residues: CASSIDRQNTEAFF. J is TRBJ1-1 and V is TRBV19; D unclear. There are 14 residues in the CDR3. Germline CDR1 reads LNHDA; CDR2 reads SQIVND (reference sequence). Trimming stripped 0 bases from V and 1 base from J, with 6 bases between. The whole variable domain, remainder taken from reference TRBV19 and TRBJ1-1, is DGGITQSPKYLFRKEGQNVTLSCEQNLNHDAMYWYRQDPGQGLRLIYYSQIVNDFQKGDIAEGYSVSREKKESFPLTVTSAQKNPTAFYLCASSIDRQNTEAFFGQGTRLTVV.